One T cell receptor beta chain is described in this entry. Its antigen is unknown. The data originate from a study of shared clonotypes between healthy human individuals. General study findings and limits: The study's rarefaction showed incomplete sorted-subset sequencing despite large depth. A generally larger estimated richness was seen in naive subsets than in memory subsets.

In the authors' workflow: ImmunoSEQ output held junction-only sequences without quality scores, so filtering differed. Data came from immunoSEQ multiplex PCR; TCRdb stores just in-frame clones and leaves some out. Clonal size and the V and J genes are those of that table, whereas D and trimming came from the DNA. Of about 600,000 clones listed, around 97% are singletons. CD4+ cells yielded CD45RA+ naive and CD45RA-negative memory subsets. The CDR3 is 15 amino acids. The V gene's germline CDR1 is SGDLS and CDR2 YYNGEE. V lost 3 bases and J 7 bases, leaving 20 bases between the germline ends. The TCR originated in a woman in her thirties in good health. The sequenced material came from naive CD4+ T cells sorted from blood. Subset: CD45RA+ positively selected. The chain links TRBV9 to TRBJ2-7; tentative D call: TRBD2 (5 bases). The CDR3 here is CASSAEDFPSGEQYF. CDR3 nucleotides: TGTGCCAGCAGCGCCGAGGACTTCCCCTCGGGGGAGCAGTACTTC.